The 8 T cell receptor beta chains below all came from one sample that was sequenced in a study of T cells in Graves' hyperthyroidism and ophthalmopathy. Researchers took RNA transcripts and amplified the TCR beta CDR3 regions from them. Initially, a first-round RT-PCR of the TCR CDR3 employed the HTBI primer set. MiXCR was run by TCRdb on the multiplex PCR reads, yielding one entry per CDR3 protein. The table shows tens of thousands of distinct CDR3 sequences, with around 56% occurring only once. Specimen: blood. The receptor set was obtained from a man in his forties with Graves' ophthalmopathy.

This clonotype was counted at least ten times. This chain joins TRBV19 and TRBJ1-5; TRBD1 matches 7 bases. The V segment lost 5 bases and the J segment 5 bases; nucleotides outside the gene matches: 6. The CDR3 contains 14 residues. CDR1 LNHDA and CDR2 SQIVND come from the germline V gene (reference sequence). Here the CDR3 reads CASSPQGTDQPQHF. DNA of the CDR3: TGTGCCAGTAGTCCACAGGGGACGGATCAGCCCCAGCATTTT. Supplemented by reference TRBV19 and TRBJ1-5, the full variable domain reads DGGITQSPKYLFRKEGQNVTLSCEQNLNHDAMYWYRQDPGQGLRLIYYSQIVNDFQKGDIAEGYSVSREKKESFPLTVTSAQKNPTAFYLCASSPQGTDQPQHFGDGTRLSIL.

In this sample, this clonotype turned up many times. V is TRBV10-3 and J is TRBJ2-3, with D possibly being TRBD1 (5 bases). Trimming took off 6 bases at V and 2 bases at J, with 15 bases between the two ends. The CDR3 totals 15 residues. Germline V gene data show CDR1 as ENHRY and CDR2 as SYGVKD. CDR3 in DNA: TGTGCCATCAGCGGCAAGGGGTGGGCCACAGATACGCAGTATTTT. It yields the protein CAISGKGWATDTQYF.

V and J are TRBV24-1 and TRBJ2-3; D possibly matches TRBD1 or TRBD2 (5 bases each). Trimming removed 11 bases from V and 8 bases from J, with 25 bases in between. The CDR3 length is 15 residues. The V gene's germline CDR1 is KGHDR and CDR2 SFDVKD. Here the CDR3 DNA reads TGTGCCAGCAGCGACGGGTCTACCGGGACGCGTACGCAGTATTTT. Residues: CASSDGSTGTRTQYF.

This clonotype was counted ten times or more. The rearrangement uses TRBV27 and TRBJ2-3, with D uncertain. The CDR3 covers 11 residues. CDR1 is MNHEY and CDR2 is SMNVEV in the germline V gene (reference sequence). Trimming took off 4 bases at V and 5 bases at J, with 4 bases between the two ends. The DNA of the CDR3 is TGTGCCAGCAGTTGGGGAGATACGCAGTATTTT. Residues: CASSWGDTQYF.

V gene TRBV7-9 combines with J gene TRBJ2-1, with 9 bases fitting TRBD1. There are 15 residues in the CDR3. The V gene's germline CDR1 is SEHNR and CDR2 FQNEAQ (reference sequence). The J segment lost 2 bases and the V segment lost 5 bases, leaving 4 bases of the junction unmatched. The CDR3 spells CASSGGQGAYNEQFF. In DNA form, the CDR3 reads TGTGCCAGCAGCGGGGGACAGGGCGCCTACAATGAGCAGTTCTTC.

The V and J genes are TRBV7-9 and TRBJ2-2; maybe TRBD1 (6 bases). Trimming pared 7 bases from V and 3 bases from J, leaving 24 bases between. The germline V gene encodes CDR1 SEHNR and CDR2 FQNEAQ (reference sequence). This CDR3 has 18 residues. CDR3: CASTKGTGHYGYTGELFF. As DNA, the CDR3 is TGTGCCAGCACCAAAGGAACAGGGCACTATGGCTACACCGGGGAGCTGTTTTTT.

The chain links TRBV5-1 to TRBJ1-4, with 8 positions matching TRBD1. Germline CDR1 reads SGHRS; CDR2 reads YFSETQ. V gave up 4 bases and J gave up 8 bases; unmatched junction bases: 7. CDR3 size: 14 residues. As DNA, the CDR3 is TGCGCCAGCAGCAGCGGGGACAGGATAGAAAAACTGTTTTTT. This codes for CASSSGDRIEKLFF.

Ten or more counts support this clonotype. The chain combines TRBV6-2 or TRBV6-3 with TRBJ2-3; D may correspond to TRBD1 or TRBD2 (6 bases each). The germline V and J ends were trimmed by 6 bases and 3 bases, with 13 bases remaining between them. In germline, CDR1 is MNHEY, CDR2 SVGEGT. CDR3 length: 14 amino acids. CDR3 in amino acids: CASRVLGGTDTQYF. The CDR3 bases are TGTGCCAGCAGGGTCCTAGGGGGGACAGATACGCAGTATTTT.